A single sample gave rise to the 10 T cell receptor beta chains below, sequenced in a study of blood T cell repertoires in COVID-19. Clones were read by immunoSEQ multiplex PCR, and TCRdb kept only the in-frame ones, dropping some. The table lists tens of thousands of clones, around 90% of them singletons. The material sequenced was peripheral blood. All receptors come from a man aged 50 to 59 with COVID-19, enrolled during active disease.

The chain carries TRBV27 and TRBJ1-5, with TRBD1 matching 7 bases. V was pared by 3 bases and J by 6 bases, with 8 bases of the junction left unmatched. Germline loops: CDR1 MNHEY, CDR2 SMNVEV (reference sequence). The CDR3 extends over 15 amino acids. As DNA, the CDR3 is TGTGCCAGCAGTTTCTCGGACAGGATGGGTCAGCCCCAGCATTTT. This encodes CASSFSDRMGQPQHF.

This chain uses TRBV7-9 with TRBJ2-2; TRBD2 agrees at 9 bases. This CDR3 region has 19 residues. Germline V lookup: CDR1 SEHNR, CDR2 FQNEAQ (reference sequence). V lost 5 bases to trimming and J lost 0 bases; unmatched junction nucleotides: 13. CDR3 sequence reads: CASSLRAGGGAPNTGELFF. The CDR3 DNA follows: TGTGCCAGCAGCCTTAGGGCTGGCGGGGGGGCTCCGAACACCGGGGAGCTGTTTTTT.

The V gene is TRBV15, the J gene TRBJ1-2; D is possibly TRBD1 (5 bases). This CDR3 comprises 17 residues. Deletions cut 0 bases from V and 8 bases from J, with 22 bases between. CDR1 and CDR2 from the germline V gene are LNHNV and YYDKDF (reference sequence). The CDR3 DNA is TGTGCCACCAGCAGAGATTCGGCGTCTTCTCTGCGGGACGGCTACACCTTC. Translating gives CATSRDSASSLRDGYTF.

The chain couples TRBV27 to TRBJ2-2, with 11 positions matching TRBD2. Germline loops: CDR1 MNHEY, CDR2 SMNVEV (reference sequence). V shed 5 bases, J shed 3 bases, and the junction held 5 bases outside the gene matches. The CDR3 is 16 residues long. CDR3 region: CASSSSGGVDTGELFF. The CDR3 DNA sequence: TGTGCCAGCAGTAGTAGCGGGGGGGTGGACACCGGGGAGCTGTTTTTT.

The chain couples TRBV5-1 to TRBJ2-7; 9 bases line up with TRBD2. The CDR3 has 13 amino acids. Looked up from germline, CDR1 is SGHRS and CDR2 is YFSETQ. V trimming: 5 bases; J trimming: 5 bases; junction bases outside the gene matches: 5. The DNA for the CDR3 is TGCGCCAGCAGTTCTAGCGGGGTAGACGAGCAGTACTTC. Its translation is CASSSSGVDEQYF.

The chain links TRBV6-5 to TRBJ1-3; D unresolved. The CDR3 contains 14 residues. V lost 6 bases and J 0 bases, leaving 9 bases between the germline ends. The germline V gene encodes CDR1 MNHEY and CDR2 SVGAGI. In DNA, the CDR3 is TGTGCCAGCAGCGACATCGGCTCTGGAAACACCATATATTTT. It encodes CASSDIGSGNTIYF.

The rearrangement joins TRBV15 to TRBJ1-2; a weak D match, TRBD1 (5 bases). Trimming cost V 3 bases and J 7 bases, with 18 bases left between them. The germline V gene encodes CDR1 LNHNV and CDR2 YYDKDF (reference sequence). The CDR3 length is 15 residues. CDR3 in amino acids: CATSSLQGSRGGYTF. CDR3 DNA sequence: TGTGCCACCAGCAGCTTGCAGGGTTCCCGCGGTGGCTACACCTTC. The variable domain in full, completed from reference TRBV15 and TRBJ1-2, reads DAMVIQNPRYQVTQFGKPVTLSCSQTLNHNVMYWYQQKSSQAPKLLFHYYDKDFNNEADTPDNFQSRRPNTSFCFLDIRSPGLGDTAMYLCATSSLQGSRGGYTFGSGTRLTVV.

The chain recombines TRBV4-2 with TRBJ1-5; 10 bases are a match to TRBD1. The CDR3 runs to 16 residues. The V gene end was trimmed by 3 bases and the J gene end by 4 bases; junction bases not matched to a gene: 6. CDR1 is LGHNA and CDR2 is YNFKEQ in the germline V gene. The CDR3 nucleotides are TGTGCCAGCAGCCACTACGGGACAGGGGATAATCAGCCCCAGCATTTT. Translated: CASSHYGTGDNQPQHF.

The V call is TRBV3-1 (or the pseudogene TRBV3-2), the J call TRBJ1-2; 7 nucleotides align to TRBD1. CDR1 is LGHDT, CDR2 YNNKEL, per germline (reference sequence). The CDR3 extends over 13 amino acids. Trimming cost V 4 bases and J 6 bases; bases outside gene matches: 5. This CDR3 is CASSPTGLHGYTF. The CDR3 region has the DNA TGTGCCAGCAGCCCGACAGGGCTTCATGGCTACACCTTC.

The chain employs TRBV5-1 and TRBJ1-2, with 9 nucleotides matching TRBD1. The J segment lost 4 bases and the V segment lost 4 bases, leaving 5 bases of the junction unmatched. CDR1 and CDR2 from the germline V gene are SGHRS and YFSETQ. The CDR3 runs to 14 residues. CDR3 protein: CASSRGQGVYGYTF. The CDR3 nucleotides are TGCGCCAGCAGCAGGGGACAGGGAGTCTATGGCTACACCTTC.